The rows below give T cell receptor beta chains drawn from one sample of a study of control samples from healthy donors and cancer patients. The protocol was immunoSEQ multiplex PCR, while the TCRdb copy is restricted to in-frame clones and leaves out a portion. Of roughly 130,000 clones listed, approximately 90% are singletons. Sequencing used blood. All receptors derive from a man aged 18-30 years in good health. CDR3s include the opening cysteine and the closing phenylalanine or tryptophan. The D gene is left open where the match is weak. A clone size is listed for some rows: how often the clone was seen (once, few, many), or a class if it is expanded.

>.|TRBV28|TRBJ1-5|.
TGTGCCAGCAGTTCGACGGAAAGTCCGCTCTTTCTTAGCAATCAGCCCCAGCATTTT
CASSSTESPLFLSNQPQHF
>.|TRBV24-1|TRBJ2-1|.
TGTGCCACCAGTGATTTGGGATATTTGGGAGGAAATGAGCAGTTCTTC
CATSDLGYLGGNEQFF
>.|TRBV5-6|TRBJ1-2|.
TGTGCCAGCAGCAACTGGGGGTCCCACCCAATCAGTGGCTACACCTTC
CASSNWGSHPISGYTF
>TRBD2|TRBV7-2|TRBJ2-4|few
TGTGCCAGCAGCTTTCTTAGCGGGAGGGCCGGTGCCAAAAACATTCAGTACTTC
CASSFLSGRAGAKNIQYF
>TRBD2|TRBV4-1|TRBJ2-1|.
TGCGCCAGCAGCCAAGTGGGCCTAGCGGCCTCCTACAATGAGCAGTTCTTC
CASSQVGLAASYNEQFF
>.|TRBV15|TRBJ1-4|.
TGTGCCACCAGCAGAGAGAGGGAGATCGAAAAACTGTTTTTT
CATSREREIEKLFF
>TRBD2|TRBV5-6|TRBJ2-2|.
TGTGCCAGCAGCTTGGGAATGCTAGCGGGCGACGGGACCGGGGAGCTGTTTTTT
CASSLGMLAGDGTGELFF
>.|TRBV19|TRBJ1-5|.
TGTGCCAGTAGTTCGGGGGGCGGTAGCAATCAGCCCCAGCATTTT
CASSSGGGSNQPQHF
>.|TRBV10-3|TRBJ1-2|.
TGTGCCATCAGCGCCCTGGGGGCTAGTGGCTACACCTTC
CAISALGASGYTF
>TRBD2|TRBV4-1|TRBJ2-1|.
TGCGCCAGCAGCCACCTGGAGCGGGGTAGCTCCTACAATGAGCAGTTCTTC
CASSHLERGSSYNEQFF
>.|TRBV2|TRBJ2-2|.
TGTGCCAGCGCACTTCCCCTTAACACCGGGGAGCTGTTTTTT
CASALPLNTGELFF
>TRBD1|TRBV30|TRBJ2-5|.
TGTGCCTGGAGCAGCGGACAGGGCCAGGGGACCCAGTACTTC
CAWSSGQGQGTQYF
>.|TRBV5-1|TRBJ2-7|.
TGCGCCAGCAGCCCGGCCGGGGGCGAGCAGTACTTC
CASSPAGGEQYF
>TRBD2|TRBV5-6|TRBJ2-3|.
TGTGCCAGCAGCTTGCGAGCGGGGGCCATCACAGATACGCAGTATTTT
CASSLRAGAITDTQYF
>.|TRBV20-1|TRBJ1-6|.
TGCAGTGCTAGTTCTCCAGGGAATAATTCACCCCTCCACTTT
CSASSPGNNSPLHF
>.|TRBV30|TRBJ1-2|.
TGTGCCTGGAGGGACAGAGAGTTCTACACCTTC
CAWRDREFYTF
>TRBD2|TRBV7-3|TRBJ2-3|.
TGTGCCAGCAGCCTATCTAGCGGGCCCACAGATACGCAGTATTTT
CASSLSSGPTDTQYF
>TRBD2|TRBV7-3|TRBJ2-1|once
TGTGCCAGCAGCTTAACGGGGACTAGTTCCTACAATGAGCAGTTCTTC
CASSLTGTSSYNEQFF
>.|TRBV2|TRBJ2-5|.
TGTGCCAGCAGTGAAGGCCCTCCGACGGGCCAGTACTTC
CASSEGPPTGQYF
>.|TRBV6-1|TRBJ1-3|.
TGTGCCAGCAGTGAAGGGGGGCCGTACCTCTCTGGAAACACCATATATTTT
CASSEGGPYLSGNTIYF
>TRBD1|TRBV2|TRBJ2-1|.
TGTGCCAGCAGCCTGGACAGGGTGGATTGGTTCTTC
CASSLDRVDWFF
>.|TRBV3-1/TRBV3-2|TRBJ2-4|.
TGTGCCAGCAGCCAAGCGGGGACGGGACACATTCAGTACTTC
CASSQAGTGHIQYF
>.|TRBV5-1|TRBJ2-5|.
TGCGCCAGCAGCTTGGCCGGGACTTTCAGGGAGACCCAGTACTTC
CASSLAGTFRETQYF
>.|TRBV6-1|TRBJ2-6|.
TGTGCCAGCAGTGAAGATGCGGGCTCTGGGGCCAACGTCCTGACTTTC
CASSEDAGSGANVLTF
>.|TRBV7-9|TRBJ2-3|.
TGTGCCAGCAGCTCGGCTGACGGTGGGGGCTCCGCGGATACGCAGTATTTT
CASSSADGGGSADTQYF
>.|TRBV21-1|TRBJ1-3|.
TGTGCCAGCAAGGGACAGAAAAGAAACACCATATATTTT
CASKGQKRNTIYF
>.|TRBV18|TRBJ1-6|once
TGTGCCAGCTCACCTGAAGGTGGGGATAATTCACCCCTCCACTTT
CASSPEGGDNSPLHF
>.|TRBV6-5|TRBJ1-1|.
TGTGCCAGCAGTTACTCAGCGGAGGTATCTACTGAAGCTTTCTTT
CASSYSAEVSTEAFF
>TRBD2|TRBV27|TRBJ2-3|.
TGTGCCAGCAGTTGGGGGGGACGGGGGACAGATACGCAGTATTTT
CASSWGGRGTDTQYF
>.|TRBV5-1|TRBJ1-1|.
TGCGCCAGCAGCTTGGTAGGGATGGGCACTGAAGCTTTCTTT
CASSLVGMGTEAFF
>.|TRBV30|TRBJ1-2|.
TGTGCCGCCGAGGCCAACTATGGCTACACCTTC
CAAEANYGYTF
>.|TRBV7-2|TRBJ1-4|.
TGTGCCAGCAGCTTAGTAGGGGTTACAACGAGTGAAAAACTGTTTTTT
CASSLVGVTTSEKLFF